The 5 T cell receptor beta chains below were found in one sample sequenced in a study of human T cells and chemical hapten exposure. As to treatment: therapeutic diphenylcyclopropenone sensitization with weekly scalp DPC. Within the library, unique molecular identifiers were attached to each individual cDNA molecule. TCRdb recomputed calls from the reads with MiXCR, one row per CDR3 protein. The sample lists 2,500 or so distinct CDR3 sequences, over 35% occurring once. The input for sequencing was whole blood, taken before DPC sensitization or 2, 6, or about 24 weeks after (not recorded which). All receptors derive from an adult with alopecia areata. Some clones in this sample may be carry-over from other donors' samples. This table probably holds off-target reads from a library built for another chain.

V and J are TRBV6-6 and TRBJ2-3; D might be TRBD1 (6 bases). Between the trimmed V and J ends, which lost 5 bases and 0 bases, there was a span of 12 bases. The CDR3 is made up of 15 amino acids. Germline CDR1 MNHNY, CDR2 SVGAGI (reference sequence). The CDR3 sequence: CASSDRTVSTDTQYF. CDR3 in DNA: TGTGCCAGCAGTGACCGGACAGTTAGCACAGATACGCAGTATTTT.

The chain is built from TRBV27 and TRBJ2-4, with D unclear. Trimming shortened V by 7 bases and J by 0 bases, and 16 bases separated the two germline ends. Looked up from germline, CDR1 is MNHEY and CDR2 is SMNVEV (reference sequence). CDR3 length equals 16 residues. The CDR3 is CASKGRSGLAKNIQYF. In DNA form, the CDR3 reads TGTGCCAGCAAGGGTCGTAGTGGTTTAGCCAAAAACATTCAGTACTTC.

V and J are TRBV7-8 and TRBJ2-1; D gene uncertain. Between the trimmed V and J ends, which lost 5 bases and 3 bases, there was a span of 8 bases. The CDR3 totals 13 residues. The germline V gene has CDR1 SGHVS and CDR2 FQNEAQ. CDR3 protein: CASSPRVYNEQFF. DNA for the CDR3: TGTGCCAGCAGCCCCCGCGTCTACAATGAGCAGTTCTTC.

The chain recombines TRBV5-5 with TRBJ2-1; 8 nucleotides match TRBD2. The trim removed 5 bases at V and 1 base at J, leaving 5 bases unmatched. The CDR3 is 15 residues long. In germline, CDR1 is SGHKS, CDR2 YYEKEE (reference sequence). The CDR3 DNA reads as TGTGCCAGCAGTAGCGGGGCGATGTCCTACAATGAGCAGTTCTTC. Amino acids: CASSSGAMSYNEQFF.

CDR3 bases: TGCAGCGTCGGACACGGAGGATTAACAGATACGCAGTATTTT. Protein: CSVGHGGLTDTQYF. V and J are TRBV29-1 and TRBJ2-3; D tentatively fits TRBD1 or TRBD2 (5 bases each). The length of the CDR3 is 14 residues. The germline V and J ends were trimmed by 6 bases and 3 bases, with 16 bases remaining between them. Germline V gene sequence: CDR1 SQVTM, CDR2 ANQGSEA.